Listed below are T cell receptor beta chains from one sample, sequenced in a study of blood T cell repertoires in COVID-19. Using immunoSEQ multiplex PCR, the repertoire was profiled, and TCRdb retains in-frame clones only, with some absent. The table lists 55,000 or so clones, 65% to 90% of them singletons. What was sequenced was peripheral blood. The receptors come from a human donor in a cohort sampled during active COVID-19. CDR3s include the opening cysteine and the closing phenylalanine or tryptophan. D genes are given only for firm matches. Part of the rows lack a size; the others show once, few, many or a class for expanded clones.

d_call j_call clone_size v_call cdr3_aa cdr3_nt
- TRBJ2-5 - TRBV7-2 CASSLKGEETQYF TGTGCCAGCAGCTTAAAGGGGGAAGAGACCCAGTACTTC
- TRBJ2-7 - TRBV7-2 CASSPHSEQYF TGTGCCAGCAGCCCCCATTCCGAGCAGTACTTC
- TRBJ1-1 - TRBV5-6 CASSRVGGLVETEAFF TGTGCCAGCAGCCGCGTGGGGGGGCTAGTTGAAACTGAAGCTTTCTTT
- TRBJ1-5 - TRBV28 CASSLGAVDQPQHF TGTGCCAGCAGTTTAGGGGCTGTTGATCAGCCCCAGCATTTT
TRBD2 TRBJ2-7 once TRBV6-5 CASTTSGRYEQYF TGTGCCAGCACCACCAGCGGGAGATACGAGCAGTACTTC
TRBD2 TRBJ2-3 few TRBV11-2 CASSLALAGGTDTQYF TGTGCCAGCAGCTTAGCGCTAGCGGGGGGCACAGATACGCAGTATTTT
- TRBJ2-2 once TRBV11-3 CASSQGSGELFF TGTGCCAGCAGCCAGGGATCCGGGGAGCTGTTTTTT
- TRBJ2-3 - TRBV5-1 CASSLAGITDTQYF TGCGCCAGCAGCTTGGCGGGAATTACAGATACGCAGTATTTT
- TRBJ1-1 once TRBV10-3 CAILGEGSTEAFF TGTGCCATCCTGGGGGAGGGGAGCACTGAAGCTTTCTTT
- TRBJ2-1 once TRBV7-3 CASSLGTNSYNEQFF TGTGCCAGCAGCCTGGGGACAAACTCCTACAATGAGCAGTTCTTC
TRBD1 TRBJ2-1 - TRBV5-1 CASRDQQGASGNEQFF TGCGCCAGCAGAGATCAACAGGGGGCATCTGGGAATGAGCAGTTCTTC
- TRBJ1-2 few TRBV30 CAWFGEKVHGYTF TGTGCCTGGTTCGGGGAGAAAGTACATGGCTACACCTTC
- TRBJ1-3 - TRBV11-2 CASSLLLDGSGNTIYF TGTGCCAGCAGCTTACTACTAGACGGCTCTGGAAACACCATATATTTT
- TRBJ2-7 - TRBV7-8 CASSPGVAPYEQYF TGTGCCAGCAGCCCCGGGGTCGCCCCCTACGAGCAGTACTTC
TRBD1 TRBJ2-3 - TRBV6-2/TRBV6-3 CASSRDSLDTQYF TGTGCCAGCAGTCGGGACAGTTTGGATACGCAGTATTTT
- TRBJ2-2 few TRBV29-1 CSVGWGDTGELFF TGCAGCGTTGGTTGGGGGGACACCGGGGAGCTGTTTTTT
- TRBJ1-1 - TRBV13 CASSRRGGLNTEAFF TGTGCCAGCAGCCGTAGGGGGGGACTGAACACTGAAGCTTTCTTT
TRBD2 TRBJ2-7 - TRBV6-2/TRBV6-3 CASSSTSGKGSPYEQYF TGTGCCAGCAGTTCCACTAGCGGGAAAGGGAGTCCCTACGAGCAGTACTTC
TRBD1 TRBJ1-1 - TRBV4-3 CASSQGRQGWGNTEAFF TGCGCCAGCAGCCAGGGTCGACAGGGGTGGGGGAACACTGAAGCTTTCTTT
TRBD2 TRBJ2-3 - TRBV24-1 CATSDFGRGATDTQYF TGTGCCACCAGTGATTTTGGGCGGGGGGCCACAGATACGCAGTATTTT
TRBD2 TRBJ2-3 - TRBV11-2 CASILRDQSGGTQYF TGTGCCAGCATCCTAAGGGACCAATCGGGAGGTACGCAGTATTTT
- TRBJ1-1 - TRBV19 CASSSQGNTEAFF TGTGCCAGTAGTTCACAGGGGAACACTGAAGCTTTCTTT
- TRBJ2-7 - TRBV20-1 CSASLRSGTNEQYF TGCAGTGCTAGTCTGCGGAGCGGTACTAACGAGCAGTACTTC
TRBD2 TRBJ2-2 - TRBV7-2 CASNPSGSSGELFF TGTGCCAGCAACCCTAGCGGGAGTTCCGGGGAGCTGTTTTTT
- TRBJ1-2 once TRBV19 CASSIRVRDYGYTF TGTGCCAGTAGTATACGGGTCCGGGACTATGGCTACACCTTC
- TRBJ1-1 - TRBV7-2 CASSLAGVTEAFF TGTGCCAGCAGCTTGGCAGGGGTCACTGAAGCTTTCTTT
- TRBJ1-2 - TRBV5-1 CASSAEGGNYGYTF TGCGCCAGCAGCGCCGAGGGAGGGAACTATGGCTACACCTTC
- TRBJ2-7 - TRBV5-5 CASSLWRGRNEQYF TGTGCCAGCAGCTTGTGGAGAGGGCGGAACGAGCAGTACTTC
TRBD2 TRBJ2-1 - TRBV19 CASRTQAGSSYNEQFF TGTGCCAGTAGGACCCAAGCGGGAAGCTCCTACAATGAGCAGTTCTTC
- TRBJ2-5 - TRBV6-5 CASSYGQDQETQYF TGTGCCAGCAGTTACGGGCAAGACCAAGAGACCCAGTACTTC
TRBD2 TRBJ2-2 - TRBV5-1 CASSGRGAGGAGELFF TGCGCCAGCAGCGGTCGTGGAGCGGGAGGTGCCGGGGAGCTGTTTTTT
TRBD2 TRBJ2-2 - TRBV19 CASSDPGGPGFTGELFF TGTGCCAGTAGTGACCCGGGAGGGCCAGGTTTCACCGGGGAGCTGTTTTTT
TRBD2 TRBJ2-1 - TRBV11-3 CASSARPTSGKYNEQFF TGTGCCAGCAGCGCCCGTCCGACTAGCGGAAAATACAATGAGCAGTTCTTC
TRBD1 TRBJ2-2 - TRBV9 CASSVSRDRTGELFF TGTGCCAGCAGCGTTTCCCGGGACAGGACCGGGGAGCTGTTTTTT
- TRBJ2-1 few TRBV6-2/TRBV6-3 CASTPRVAVGGDEQFF TGTGCCAGCACCCCCAGGGTAGCGGTGGGTGGCGATGAGCAGTTCTTC
- TRBJ1-4 - TRBV4-3 CASSPMFRRDEKLFF TGCGCCAGCAGCCCTATGTTTCGGCGGGACGAAAAACTGTTTTTT
TRBD1 TRBJ2-3 - TRBV5-5 CASSQGQGADTQYF TGTGCCAGCAGCCAAGGACAGGGGGCAGATACGCAGTATTTT
TRBD2 TRBJ2-2 - TRBV5-1 CASRTGLETGELFF TGCGCCAGCAGAACGGGACTAGAGACCGGGGAGCTGTTTTTT
- TRBJ1-2 - TRBV6-1 CASSEGTAESYGYTF TGTGCCAGCAGTGAAGGGACAGCCGAAAGCTATGGCTACACCTTC
TRBD2 TRBJ2-7 - TRBV30 CAWSVRSSGATGQYF TGTGCCTGGAGTGTACGATCTAGCGGGGCTACGGGGCAGTACTTC
- TRBJ1-5 - TRBV6-5 CASRGGGAGNQPQHF TGTGCCAGCAGGGGCGGGGGCGCGGGGAATCAGCCCCAGCATTTT
TRBD2 TRBJ2-3 few TRBV29-1 CSVETSGTTTQYF TGCAGCGTTGAGACTAGCGGTACCACGACGCAGTATTTT
TRBD1 TRBJ1-1 - TRBV5-1 CASSWTGVTEAFF TGCGCCAGCAGCTGGACAGGGGTAACTGAAGCTTTCTTT
TRBD2 TRBJ2-2 few TRBV5-6 CASSPTSGYTGELFF TGTGCCAGCAGCCCGACTAGCGGGTACACCGGGGAGCTGTTTTTT
TRBD2 TRBJ2-7 few TRBV5-4 CASSLTSGTSHEQYF TGTGCCAGCAGCTTGACTAGCGGGACATCCCACGAGCAGTACTTC
- TRBJ2-2 - TRBV9 CASSVVRDSGTGELFF TGTGCCAGCAGCGTAGTACGGGACTCAGGCACCGGGGAGCTGTTTTTT
- TRBJ2-4 - TRBV7-9 CASSLRGNIQYF TGTGCCAGCAGCTTACGGGGAAACATTCAGTACTTC
TRBD1 TRBJ2-1 - TRBV11-2 CASSGMAGGHNEQFF TGTGCCAGCAGCGGCATGGCAGGGGGCCACAATGAGCAGTTCTTC
TRBD1 TRBJ2-7 - TRBV7-2 CASSQNRGIYEQYF TGTGCCAGCAGCCAAAACAGGGGAATCTACGAGCAGTACTTC
TRBD1 TRBJ1-5 once TRBV7-9 CASSFQGGSGNQPQHF TGTGCCAGCAGCTTTCAGGGGGGCTCTGGCAATCAGCCCCAGCATTTT
TRBD2 TRBJ2-7 few TRBV5-1 CASSLGPGLAAYEQYF TGCGCCAGCAGCTTGGGTCCGGGACTAGCGGCCTACGAGCAGTACTTC
TRBD1 TRBJ1-2 - TRBV6-5 CASRKTGGGGYGYTF TGTGCCAGCAGAAAAACAGGGGGCGGGGGCTATGGCTACACCTTC